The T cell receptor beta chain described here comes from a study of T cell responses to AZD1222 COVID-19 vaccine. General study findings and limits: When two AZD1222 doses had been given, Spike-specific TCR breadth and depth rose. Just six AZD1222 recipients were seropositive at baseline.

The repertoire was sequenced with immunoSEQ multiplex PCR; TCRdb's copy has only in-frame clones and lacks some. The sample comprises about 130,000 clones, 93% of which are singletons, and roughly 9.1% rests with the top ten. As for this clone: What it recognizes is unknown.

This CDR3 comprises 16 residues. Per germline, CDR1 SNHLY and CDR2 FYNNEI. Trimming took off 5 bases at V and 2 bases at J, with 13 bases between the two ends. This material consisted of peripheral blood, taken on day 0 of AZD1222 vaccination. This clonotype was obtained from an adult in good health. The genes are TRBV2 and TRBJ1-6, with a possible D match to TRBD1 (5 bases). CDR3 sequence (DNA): TGTGCCAGCAGTCCACAGGTCCGAACCTATAATTCACCCCTCCACTTT. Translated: CASSPQVRTYNSPLHF.